These 25 T cell receptor beta chains share one sample of origin, sequenced in a study of T cell responses to AZD1222 COVID-19 vaccine (dated by TCRdb to the early 2020s). Receptors were amplified or captured by the immunoSEQ multiplex PCR assay. TCRdb stores this immuneACCESS table with in-frame sequences only. Part of the clones is absent; in the studies checked, under half of the shortfall reflects unresolved V genes, and no reason is known for the rest. The sample records 50,000 to 70,000 clones, approximately 89% of which are singletons. Approximately 19% of the sample belongs to the ten largest clones. The sample's time point label is to be understood as: baseline before first vaccination. What the treatment or condition label conveys for this sample: meningococcal conjugate vaccine given as trial control. Sample: peripheral blood, taken on day 0 of MenACWY control vaccination. These receptor sequences come from an adult in good health.

V gene TRBV18 combines with J gene TRBJ1-5; no definite D call. The CDR3 length is 13 residues. Germline lookup yields CDR1 KGHSH and CDR2 LQKENI. The V end lost 2 bases, the J end lost 2 bases, and 4 bases lay between the germline ends. Here the CDR3 DNA reads TGTGCCAGCTCACCAGGGCGCAATCAGCCCCAGCATTTT. This translates into CASSPGRNQPQHF.

V gene TRBV5-6 combines with J gene TRBJ2-5, with unresolved D. The germline CDR1 and CDR2 sequences are SGHDT and YYEEEE. V lost 1 base to trimming and J lost 5 bases, with 9 bases between them. This CDR3 comprises 13 residues. CDR3 region: CASSLPSGETQYF. CDR3 DNA: TGTGCCAGCAGCTTGCCCTCGGGCGAGACCCAGTACTTC.

The V call is TRBV9, the J call TRBJ1-4; D is unclear. CDR1 and CDR2 (germline): SGDLS, YYNGEE. There are 11 residues in the CDR3. Trimming removed 0 bases at V and 8 bases at J, with 2 bases between. The CDR3 DNA follows: TGTGCCAGCAGCGTAGGGGAAAAACTGTTTTTT. This encodes CASSVGEKLFF.

This chain uses TRBV5-1 with TRBJ2-7; weak D call: TRBD1 (5 bases). The germline V and J ends were trimmed by 3 bases and 5 bases, with 12 bases remaining between them. The CDR3 contains 13 residues. The germline V gene encodes CDR1 SGHRS and CDR2 YFSETQ. CDR3 region: CASSSRDGNEQYF. The CDR3 DNA is TGCGCCAGCAGCTCCAGGGATGGAAACGAGCAGTACTTC.

For the CDR3, the DNA is TGTGCCAGCAGTTTCCCGGGACAGGGCCTCAATCAGCCCCAGCATTTT. Translated, it gives CASSFPGQGLNQPQHF. The chain couples TRBV28 to TRBJ1-5; TRBD1 aligns across 9 bases. The V gene end was trimmed by 3 bases and the J gene end by 3 bases; junction bases not matched to a gene: 6. CDR3 length: 16 amino acids. Per the germline V gene, CDR1 is MDHEN and CDR2 is SYDVKM. The full variable domain, rest sourced from reference TRBV28 and TRBJ1-5, is DVKVTQSSRYLVKRTGEKVFLECVQDMDHENMFWYRQDPGLGLRLIYFSYDVKMKEKGDIPEGYSVSREKKERFSLILESASTNQTSMYLCASSFPGQGLNQPQHFGDGTRLSIL.

This clone was counted a few times. V and J are TRBV2 and TRBJ1-2; D gene uncertain. Trimming left V 7 bases short and J 0 bases short, with 12 bases between. The germline V gene has CDR1 SNHLY and CDR2 FYNNEI. The CDR3 is 14 residues long. For the CDR3, the DNA is TGTGCCAGCACCTACACCGTTGCTAACTATGGCTACACCTTC. Protein sequence: CASTYTVANYGYTF. The full variable domain, its missing parts supplied by reference TRBV2 and TRBJ1-2, is EPEVTQTPSHQVTQMGQEVILRCVPISNHLYFYWYRQILGQKVEFLVSFYNNEISEKSEIFDDQFSVERPDGSNFTLKIRSTKLEDSAMYFCASTYTVANYGYTFGSGTRLTVV.

The chain joins TRBV6-1 to TRBJ1-1; 7 nucleotides match TRBD1. Germline V lookup: CDR1 MNHNS, CDR2 SASEGT. Trimming removed 4 bases from V and 0 bases from J; junction bases left unmatched: 11. The CDR3 extends over 17 amino acids. CDR3 region: CASSVGRGGRMNTEAFF. The CDR3 coding sequence is TGTGCCAGCAGTGTAGGGAGAGGGGGCCGGATGAACACTGAAGCTTTCTTT.

This chain uses TRBV20-1 with TRBJ2-7; possible D gene TRBD1, 5 bases. Trimming removed 3 bases from V and 2 bases from J, with 17 bases in between. The CDR3 runs 15 residues. Germline lookup yields CDR1 DFQATT and CDR2 SNEGSKA (reference sequence). The CDR3 loop reads CSASGEWTKPYEQYF. In DNA form, the CDR3 reads TGCAGTGCTAGTGGTGAGTGGACAAAACCCTACGAGCAGTACTTC.

This chain uses TRBV29-1 with TRBJ1-2, with D possibly TRBD1 on 6 matching bases. V lost 3 bases and J lost 7, with 18 bases in between. The CDR3 covers 14 residues. Germline values: CDR1 SQVTM, CDR2 ANQGSEA. The DNA of the CDR3 is TGCAGCGTTGATGGATTCGGGGGGCCCGGTGGCTACACCTTC. Encoded protein: CSVDGFGGPGGYTF. Looking up the rest from reference TRBV29-1 and TRBJ1-2 gives the full variable domain: SAVISQKPSRDICQRGTSLTIQCQVDSQVTMMFWYRQQPGQSLTLIATANQGSEATYESGFVIDKFPISRPNLTFSTLTVSNMSPEDSSIYLCSVDGFGGPGGYTFGSGTRLTVV.

CDR3 residues: CATSKGQGAFTDTQYF. The CDR3, as DNA: TGTGCCACCAGCAAGGGACAGGGGGCCTTCACAGATACGCAGTATTTT. The chain uses TRBV15 and TRBJ2-3; 12 bases fit TRBD1. The CDR3 spans 16 residues. V was pared by 4 bases and J by 2 bases, with 4 bases of the junction left unmatched. Germline assignment: CDR1 LNHNV and CDR2 YYDKDF (reference sequence). The full variable domain, rest sourced from reference TRBV15 and TRBJ2-3, is DAMVIQNPRYQVTQFGKPVTLSCSQTLNHNVMYWYQQKSSQAPKLLFHYYDKDFNNEADTPDNFQSRRPNTSFCFLDIRSPGLGDTAMYLCATSKGQGAFTDTQYFGPGTRLTVL.

V gene TRBV3-1 (or the pseudogene TRBV3-2) combines with J gene TRBJ2-5; D is possibly TRBD1 (6 bases). V lost 3 bases and J 5 bases, leaving 16 bases between the germline ends. The CDR3 runs 15 residues. Germline CDR1 LGHDT, CDR2 YNNKEL (reference sequence). Here the CDR3 reads CASSQRGPRGETQYF. For the CDR3, the DNA is TGTGCCAGCAGCCAGAGAGGTCCTAGGGGGGAGACCCAGTACTTC.

The rearrangement uses TRBV20-1 and TRBJ2-7; D is perhaps TRBD1 or TRBD2 (5 bases each). CDR1 DFQATT and CDR2 SNEGSKA come from the germline V gene (reference sequence). This CDR3 contains 11 residues. V shed 7 bases and J shed 2 bases, with 9 bases lying between them. The CDR3 spells CSVGEPYEQYF. The CDR3, as DNA: TGCAGTGTGGGGGAACCCTACGAGCAGTACTTC.

This clone is a singleton in its sample. The chain joins TRBV13 to TRBJ2-1; 9 bases align to TRBD2. Unmatched junction bases numbered 6, after V lost 5 bases and J lost 4 bases. The CDR3 runs to 15 residues. Germline V lookup: CDR1 PRHDT, CDR2 FYEKMQ (reference sequence). The CDR3 region is CASSRGLAGYNEQFF. The CDR3, as DNA: TGTGCCAGCAGCCGGGGCCTAGCGGGATACAATGAGCAGTTCTTC.

V usage is TRBV28 and J usage is TRBJ2-5, with a tentative D call TRBD2 (7 bases). The CDR3 spans 14 residues. CDR1 and CDR2 (germline): MDHEN, SYDVKM. Between the trimmed V and J ends, which lost 2 bases and 4 bases, there was a span of 11 bases. CDR3 loop: CASSLGQRGETQYF. The CDR3 DNA follows: TGTGCCAGCAGTTTAGGACAGCGGGGAGAGACCCAGTACTTC.

The chain combines TRBV25-1 with TRBJ2-1, with TRBD2 matching over 8 bases. This CDR3 comprises 14 residues. Germline V lookup: CDR1 MGHDK, CDR2 SYGVNS. The junction had 7 bases not matched to a gene; V was cut back by 5 bases and J by 7 bases. The CDR3 DNA is TGTGCCAGCAGTTCGGGAGGGGTCGGGAATGAGCAGTTCTTC. This translates into CASSSGGVGNEQFF.

V is TRBV30 and J is TRBJ1-1; D is perhaps TRBD1 (5 bases). Germline V lookup: CDR1 GTSNPN, CDR2 SVGIG (reference sequence). The CDR3 has 14 amino acids. The CDR3 DNA follows: TGTGGATTCGGGGCAGCTAACTCGAACACTGAAGCTTTCTTT. Translating gives CGFGAANSNTEAFF.

V is TRBV6-5 and J is TRBJ2-5; 9 bases are a match to TRBD1. V shed 0 bases and J 6 bases; nucleotides not matched to a gene: 5. In germline, CDR1 is MNHEY, CDR2 SVGAGI. The CDR3 totals 15 residues. The DNA for the CDR3 is TGTGCCAGCAGTTACTCGAGACAGGGGGATAAGACCCAGTACTTC. Translating it yields CASSYSRQGDKTQYF.

The rearrangement links TRBV10-1 to TRBJ2-1, with D possibly called TRBD1 or TRBD2 (6 bases each). Germline CDR1 WNHNN, CDR2 SYGVQD (reference sequence). V was pared by 6 bases and J by 3 bases, with 12 bases between. The CDR3 consists of 14 residues. CDR3 amino acids: CASSLGGFYNEQFF. In DNA form, the CDR3 reads TGCGCCAGCAGCTTGGGGGGCTTCTACAATGAGCAGTTCTTC.

V is TRBV3-1 (or the pseudogene TRBV3-2) and J is TRBJ2-3; 9 nucleotides match TRBD1. Trimming took 3 bases from V and 6 from J; bases not matched to a gene: 10. The CDR3 contains 16 residues. CDR1 and CDR2 (germline): LGHDT, YNNKEL (reference sequence). The CDR3 is CASSQTGTGRGDTQYF. In DNA, the CDR3 is TGTGCCAGCAGCCAGACCGGGACAGGGCGAGGCGATACGCAGTATTTT.

The chain is built from TRBV11-2 and TRBJ2-5; 7 nucleotides agree with TRBD2. CDR3 length: 14 residues. Germline CDR1 is SGHAT and CDR2 is FQNNGV. Trimming cost V 5 bases and J 2 bases; bases outside gene matches: 5. This chain's CDR3 is CASSPGGRQETQYF. The DNA for the CDR3 is TGTGCCAGCAGCCCCGGGGGGAGACAAGAGACCCAGTACTTC.

The rearrangement uses TRBV6-2 or TRBV6-3 and TRBJ2-1; D may be TRBD1 (5 bases). V was cut by 4 bases and J by 0 bases, with 10 bases left in between. This CDR3 region has 15 residues. Germline loops: CDR1 MNHEY, CDR2 SVGEGT. The CDR3 here is CASSLRQHSYNEQFF. The CDR3 coding sequence is TGTGCCAGCAGTTTAAGACAGCACTCCTACAATGAGCAGTTCTTC.

V usage is TRBV19 and J usage is TRBJ2-3, with D unresolved. CDR1 is LNHDA and CDR2 is SQIVND in the germline V gene (reference sequence). This CDR3 comprises 14 residues. Trimming left V 1 base short and J 0 bases short, with 5 bases between. CDR3 nucleotide sequence: TGTGCCAGTAGTATAGGACAAAGCACAGATACGCAGTATTTT. It is translated as CASSIGQSTDTQYF.

The table lists this clone with a count of one. The chain combines TRBV30 with TRBJ2-2; 8 bases agree with TRBD1. Germline values: CDR1 GTSNPN, CDR2 SVGIG (reference sequence). The CDR3 is made up of 16 amino acids. The V and J ends lost 5 bases and 4 bases, in that order; junction bases with no gene match: 12. Here the CDR3 reads CAWSDRGALGTGELFF. CDR3 nucleotides: TGTGCCTGGTCTGACAGGGGCGCGTTGGGCACCGGGGAGCTGTTTTTT.

V usage is TRBV27 and J usage is TRBJ2-7, with TRBD2 matching 15 bases. Germline V gene data show CDR1 as MNHEY and CDR2 as SMNVEV (reference sequence). With 4 bases clipped from V and 0 bases from J, the junction kept 7 bases outside the gene matches. This CDR3 comprises 18 residues. In DNA form, the CDR3 reads TGTGCCAGCAGTTCCCGGACTAGCGGGAGGGAGAGCTCCTACGAGCAGTACTTC. This encodes CASSSRTSGRESSYEQYF.

This sequence joins TRBV5-4 and TRBJ2-5; weak D call: TRBD2 (6 bases). Germline lookup yields CDR1 SGHNT and CDR2 YYREEE (reference sequence). Trimming took off 1 base at V and 7 bases at J, with 14 bases between the two ends. CDR3 length: 14 residues. The CDR3 is CASSLNVAGSTQYF. The CDR3 nucleotides read TGTGCCAGCAGCTTGAATGTGGCGGGGTCGACCCAGTACTTC.